The entry that follows covers one T cell receptor (beta chain) sequence. Its antigen remains unidentified. No base quality information exists; no much larger clone differs at one position. There are 13 amino acids in the CDR3, from cysteine to phenylalanine inclusive. The read is trimmed to its CDR3 DNA, 39 bases read in frame from base 1. A distance of 13 bases separates the germline ends of V and J, which lose 4 bases and 6 bases respectively. CDR1 and CDR2, per the germline V gene, are SNHLY and FYNNEI. Enrolling through a virtual design, the prospective study's participants ranged in age from roughly 18 to 90 years and lived across roughly 24 United States geographic areas. In the prospective study, participants were assigned to cohorts based on the clinical history participants reported in a screening survey and a study questionnaire. In the prospective study, mobile phlebotomists collected whole blood, serum and a nasopharyngeal or oropharyngeal swab from each participant. Over a roughly two-month period, participants in the prospective study had the option of providing additional blood draws and questionnaires. Before DNA extraction, blood samples from the prospective study were shipped at room temperature or frozen.

TCRbeta CDR3 regions were amplified from genomic DNA using the immunoSEQ Assay, a bias-controlled multiplex PCR. Per the original workflow: The number of nucleated cells in each sample was estimated by amplification of reference gene primers within the assay. Sequence reads were collapsed and filtered to measure the absolute abundance of every unique TCRbeta CDR3 rearrangement. For each sample, productive Simpson clonality was calculated as the square root of Simpson's diversity index across productive rearrangements. This is the immuneACCESS table as TCRdb keeps it, with only in-frame sequences that have V and J called. A part of the clones is gone; compared with another copy, unresolved V genes explain less than half, and the rest is unexplained. The V and J calls and the clone size are those of that table, but D and trimming were determined from the DNA. This sample is represented by roughly 250,000 clones; roughly nine tenths of them were singletons. The ten top clones hold 0.95% to 1.5% of the sample.

These data are taken from a study of blood T cell repertoires in COVID-19 (dated by TCRdb to about 2020). Background on the whole study: Samples from collaborators originated in the United States, Italy and Spain and spanned both the acute and convalescent phases of COVID-19. The prospective study material was composed of cDNA or gDNA derived from T cells, B-cell-depleted T cells, or PBMCs. Nearly every sample came with metadata listing a de-identified subject ID, COVID-19 status, age in years and sex. The repertoires were released in a freely available public database intended as a resource for research on the immune response to SARS-CoV-2. The samples were drawn from two sources: the first 160 participants of the ongoing ImmuneRACE study, and 1,000 to 1,500 subjects contributed by 6 global collaborators. Where HLA class I and class II types were available, the types were taken from metadata supplied by the sample provider, not from assay-based typing. Subjects who had been exposed to COVID-19, were actively infected with it, or had recovered from it provided the deeply sampled blood TCRbeta repertoires that made up the dataset. The paper's findings and limits, for the study overall: Clinical and demographic metadata were provided uncurated, with the amount varying by source and participant.

The rearrangement combines TRBV2 with TRBJ2-7; possibly the D gene is TRBD2, per 6 matching bases. The sequencing input was PBMCs or T cells enriched from blood (not recorded which). The receptor's source is a human donor in a cohort exposed to, infected with or recovered from COVID-19 (not recorded which). The donor label of this sample is uncertain. The CDR3 region has the sequence CASSVGGTGEQYF. The nucleotide sequence is TGTGCCAGCAGTGTCGGGGGAACGGGCGAGCAGTACTTC.